This T cell receptor beta chain derives from a study of shared T cell receptors in the human thymus. Method: immunoSEQ multiplex PCR; TCRdb's copy keeps in-frame clones and lacks some. Seen here are hundreds of thousands of clones, approximately 88% observed once, and the top ten hold approximately 0.011%. The sample was also linked to a second study, of human thymus T cells. From that paper: Thymic and blood repertoires seemed to show skewed V and J gene use. Related research reported highly overlapping thymic repertoires among unrelated individuals.

This clonotype was sampled from a boy under three years old with a congenital heart defect. Source material: thymocytes.

The CDR3: CASSDSTSGVTTNTGELFF. CDR3 nucleotides: TGTGCCAGCAGTGACTCGACTAGCGGGGTAACAACGAACACCGGGGAGCTGTTTTTT. The chain has TRBV6-4 and TRBJ2-2; TRBD2 matches 11 bases. CDR3 length: 19 residues. CDR1 and CDR2 (germline): MRHNA, SNTAGT. Trimming at V came to 0 bases and at J to 0 bases, leaving 6 bases not matched to a gene.